One and the same sample provided the 25 T cell receptor beta chains below, sequenced in a study of cytomegalovirus exposure and HLA in healthy donors. Both 60 Vbeta primers and 13 Jbeta primers went into the PCR. The table came from immunoSEQ multiplex PCR; TCRdb's copy has only in-frame clones and leaves some out. The data hold about 110,000 clones, with over 70% observed a single time. Input material: PBMCs. These receptors came from a male donor in good health and CMV-seropositive.

The chain links TRBV15 to TRBJ1-4, with a weak D call TRBD1 (5 bases). This CDR3 spans 16 amino acids. V was cut by 3 bases and J by 7 bases, with 18 bases left in between. CDR1 is LNHNV and CDR2 is YYDKDF in the germline V gene (reference sequence). The CDR3 DNA reads TGTGCCACCAGCAGGGCGACCGGGGGGGGTGGTGAAAAACTGTTTTTT. Translation gives CATSRATGGGGEKLFF.

The chain is built from TRBV27 and TRBJ1-2; D is uncertain. The CDR3 has 15 residues. Trimming removed 5 bases at V and 6 bases at J, with 19 bases between. Germline V gene lookup returns CDR1 MNHEY and CDR2 SMNVEV (reference sequence). CDR3 nucleotides: TGTGCCAGCAGTAGGCGGGGAGGTCCCACGGATGGCTACACCTTC. Translation: CASSRRGGPTDGYTF.

The rearrangement links TRBV5-4 to TRBJ2-7; 14 positions agree with TRBD2. This CDR3 spans 16 amino acids. Germline-derived CDR1 and CDR2 are SGHNT and YYREEE (reference sequence). V dropped 0 bases and J dropped 7; count of bases not matched to a gene: 6. This CDR3 is CASSLGLAGGPGEQYF. The CDR3, as DNA: TGTGCCAGCAGCTTGGGACTAGCGGGAGGGCCGGGGGAGCAGTACTTC.

The J gene is TRBJ1-2, the V gene TRBV6-5; D is undetermined. V was shortened by 0 bases and J by 8 bases, with 10 bases between the two germline ends. CDR1 and CDR2 (germline): MNHEY, SVGAGI. This CDR3 region has 13 residues. The CDR3 nucleotides read TGTGCCAGCAGTTACTCTCAAATTGGCGGCTACACCTTC. It translates to CASSYSQIGGYTF.

This chain links TRBV7-3 with TRBJ2-1; 10 positions agree with TRBD1. Germline CDR1 reads SGHTA; CDR2 reads FQGTGA. This CDR3 contains 15 residues. Trimming cost V 4 bases and J 5 bases; bases outside gene matches: 5. The CDR3 nucleotides are TGTGCCAGCAGCTCTCCGGGACAGGGGAACAATGAGCAGTTCTTC. Its protein product is CASSSPGQGNNEQFF.

The chain combines TRBV28 with TRBJ1-2; D gene unclear. There are 10 residues in the CDR3. V was cut by 7 bases and J by 5 bases, with 5 bases left in between. CDR1 MDHEN and CDR2 SYDVKM come from the germline V gene. The CDR3 coding sequence is TGTGCCAGCAAACGGTATGGCTACACCTTC. Protein: CASKRYGYTF.

This clone appeared a few times. V is TRBV27 and J is TRBJ2-2; the match to TRBD1 covers 9 bases. CDR1 is MNHEY and CDR2 is SMNVEV in the germline V gene (reference sequence). This CDR3 comprises 15 residues. With 5 bases clipped from V and 6 bases from J, the junction kept 7 bases outside the gene matches. CDR3 coding DNA: TGTGCCAGCAGTCCTCCGGGACAGGGTTCCGGGGAGCTGTTTTTT. It encodes CASSPPGQGSGELFF.

The rearrangement uses TRBV7-9 and TRBJ1-3, with D perhaps TRBD1 (6 bases). The V and J ends lost 3 bases and 2 bases respectively, with 17 bases between them. Germline values: CDR1 SEHNR, CDR2 FQNEAQ (reference sequence). The length of the CDR3 is 17 residues. The CDR3 loop is CASSFISGVGTGNTIYF. As DNA, the CDR3 is TGTGCCAGCAGCTTTATATCAGGGGTCGGAACTGGAAACACCATATATTTT.

This rearrangement joins TRBV29-1 to TRBJ1-1; a possible D gene is TRBD1 (6 bases). Trimming pared 6 bases from V and 4 bases from J, leaving 15 bases between. The germline gives CDR1 SQVTM, CDR2 ANQGSEA. CDR3 length: 13 residues. The DNA for the CDR3 is TGCAGCGTCCAAAGGACAGTAAGCACTGAAGCTTTCTTT. It specifies CSVQRTVSTEAFF.

CDR3 DNA sequence: TGTGCCAGCAGCCCCCGACAGCTCTATGGCTACACCTTC. This codes for CASSPRQLYGYTF. The chain combines TRBV7-9 with TRBJ1-2, with D perhaps matching TRBD1 (5 bases). Germline V gene sequence: CDR1 SEHNR, CDR2 FQNEAQ (reference sequence). With 5 bases removed from V and 4 bases from J, the gap between germline ends came to 11 bases. CDR3 length: 13 residues.

The V gene is TRBV7-2, the J gene TRBJ2-1, with D unresolved. V lost 4 bases and J lost 5, with 9 bases in between. This CDR3 spans 13 amino acids. Germline CDR1 is SGHTA and CDR2 is FQGNSA. The CDR3 coding sequence is TGTGCCAGCAGCTCGGCAGGAAACAATGAGCAGTTCTTC. This codes for CASSSAGNNEQFF. Supplemented by reference TRBV7-2 and TRBJ2-1, the full variable domain reads GAGVSQSPSNKVTEKGKDVELRCDPISGHTALYWYRQSLGQGLEFLIYFQGNSAPDKSGLPSDRFSAERTGGSVSTLTIQRTQQEDSAVYLCASSSAGNNEQFFGPGTRLTVL.

The chain employs TRBV10-3 and TRBJ1-1, with 7 bases matching TRBD1. The CDR3 is 14 amino acids. CDR1 and CDR2 (germline): ENHRY, SYGVKD. V gave up 6 bases and J gave up 0 bases; unmatched junction bases: 4. The CDR3 bases are TGTGCCATCAGCGGGACAGTCATGAACACTGAAGCTTTCTTT. Protein sequence: CAISGTVMNTEAFF.

The V call is TRBV7-2, the J call TRBJ1-5; D may be TRBD1 (5 bases). V lost 4 bases to trimming and J lost 4 bases, with 14 bases between them. Germline V gene data show CDR1 as SGHTA and CDR2 as FQGNSA. CDR3 length: 15 residues. The DNA for the CDR3 is TGTGCCAGCAGCTCCGGACACGGAACAAATCAGCCCCAGCATTTT. Its translation: CASSSGHGTNQPQHF. Drawing the rest from reference TRBV7-2 and TRBJ1-5, the complete variable domain is GAGVSQSPSNKVTEKGKDVELRCDPISGHTALYWYRQSLGQGLEFLIYFQGNSAPDKSGLPSDRFSAERTGGSVSTLTIQRTQQEDSAVYLCASSSGHGTNQPQHFGDGTRLSIL.

V gene TRBV18 combines with J gene TRBJ2-3; tentative D call: TRBD2 (5 bases). This CDR3 spans 16 amino acids. CDR1 and CDR2 from the germline V gene are KGHSH and LQKENI. Trimming took 6 bases from V and 1 from J, leaving 17 bases between them. In nucleotides, the CDR3 is TGTGCCAGCTCCAATTACAGCGGCTTCCGCACAGATACGCAGTATTTT. The encoded protein is CASSNYSGFRTDTQYF.

The V gene is TRBV5-4, the J gene TRBJ2-7; 9 bases fit TRBD1. After removal of 4 bases from V and 2 bases from J, the junction contained 10 bases not matched to a gene. The CDR3 totals 16 residues. Germline CDR1 is SGHNT and CDR2 is YYREEE (reference sequence). The CDR3 coding sequence is TGTGCCAGCAGCCTAGGGGGGGGACAGGGAACCTACGAGCAGTACTTC. Translating gives CASSLGGGQGTYEQYF.

V and J are TRBV19 and TRBJ2-7, with 8 bases identical to TRBD2. With V trimmed by 3 bases and J by 3 bases, 7 bases remained unmatched. Germline V CDR1 and CDR2: LNHDA, SQIVND (reference sequence). The CDR3 is 15 amino acids. CDR3 sequence: CASSMYGRGDYEQYF. In DNA, the CDR3 is TGTGCCAGTAGTATGTACGGGAGGGGAGACTACGAGCAGTACTTC.

This clone was observed a single time. The chain's CDR3 is CASSVESGNSPLHF. The CDR3 DNA sequence: TGTGCCAGCAGCGTAGAGAGCGGAAATTCACCCCTCCACTTT. This sequence joins TRBV9 and TRBJ1-6; D gene uncertain. From germline, CDR1 is SGDLS and CDR2 YYNGEE. V lost 0 bases to trimming and J lost 7 bases, with 8 bases between them. The CDR3 totals 14 residues. The full variable domain, its missing parts supplied by reference TRBV9 and TRBJ1-6, is DSGVTQTPKHLITATGQRVTLRCSPRSGDLSVYWYQQSLDQGLQFLIQYYNGEERAKGNILERFSAQQFPDLHSELNLSSLELGDSALYFCASSVESGNSPLHFGNGTRLTVT.

This clone came up a few times. The V and J genes are TRBV4-1 and TRBJ2-7; a possible D gene is TRBD2 (5 bases). Trimming removed 1 base at V and 6 bases at J, with 13 bases between. Germline CDR1 and CDR2: MGHRA and YSYEKL. This CDR3 has 14 amino acids. CDR3 region: CASSQAAGPFEQYF. CDR3 DNA: TGCGCCAGCAGCCAAGCCGCGGGCCCCTTCGAGCAGTACTTC.

The V gene is TRBV19, the J gene TRBJ1-5; 10 bases align to TRBD1. The length of the CDR3 is 18 residues. CDR1 and CDR2 from the germline V gene are LNHDA and SQIVND (reference sequence). V shed 4 bases, J shed 0 bases, and the junction held 9 bases outside the gene matches. The CDR3 protein is CASSSGTGVPNSNQPQHF. The CDR3 nucleotides are TGTGCCAGTAGTAGCGGGACAGGGGTGCCTAATAGCAATCAGCCCCAGCATTTT.

The chain has TRBV18 and TRBJ2-7; 11 nucleotides match TRBD2. V lost 4 bases, J lost 4 bases, and 6 bases stayed unmatched. CDR3 length: 15 amino acids. Germline-derived CDR1 and CDR2 are KGHSH and LQKENI. This chain's CDR3 is CASSRNSGGAYEQYF. The DNA for the CDR3 is TGTGCCAGCTCACGAAATAGCGGGGGGGCGTACGAGCAGTACTTC.

This rearrangement joins TRBV4-2 to TRBJ2-7, with D tentatively TRBD1 (6 bases). The CDR3 spans 15 residues. Trimming removed 0 bases at V and 3 bases at J, with 12 bases between. Germline values: CDR1 LGHNA, CDR2 YNFKEQ. The CDR3 sequence: CASSQERDTNYEQYF. CDR3 DNA sequence: TGTGCCAGCAGCCAAGAACGGGACACCAACTACGAGCAGTACTTC.

The rearrangement uses TRBV7-2 and TRBJ2-7; 10 bases are a match to TRBD2. The CDR3 contains 15 residues. Germline CDR1 SGHTA, CDR2 FQGNSA. V was clipped by 5 bases and J by 5 bases; unmatched bases: 9. The CDR3 DNA sequence: TGTGCCAGCAGCCACCAAGCCCTAGCGGGAGACGAGCAGTACTTC. It translates to CASSHQALAGDEQYF.

The J gene is TRBJ1-1, the V gene TRBV7-2, with a weak D call TRBD1 (6 bases). The CDR3 extends over 15 amino acids. The V gene's germline CDR1 is SGHTA and CDR2 FQGNSA. The ends were cut back, 0 bases at V and 3 bases at J, with 11 bases in the middle. CDR3 sequence reads: CASSLAGGTYTEAFF. Here the CDR3 DNA reads TGTGCCAGCAGCTTAGCAGGGGGAACCTACACTGAAGCTTTCTTT.

The V and J genes are TRBV6-5 and TRBJ2-1; 7 nucleotides align to TRBD2. Losses at the gene ends were 6 bases for V and 7 bases for J; bases not matched to a gene: 3. The germline gives CDR1 MNHEY, CDR2 SVGAGI. The CDR3 loop spans 12 amino acids. The chain's CDR3 is CASRRTSNEQFF. DNA of the CDR3: TGTGCCAGCAGGAGGACTAGTAATGAGCAGTTCTTC.

The V gene is TRBV5-1, the J gene TRBJ1-2, with 8 positions matching TRBD1. With V trimmed by 4 bases and J by 2 bases, 7 bases remained unmatched. From germline, CDR1 is SGHRS and CDR2 YFSETQ. This CDR3 is built from 15 residues. CDR3 sequence: CASSPGQDPNYGYTF. The DNA for the CDR3 is TGCGCCAGCAGCCCGGGACAGGACCCCAACTATGGCTACACCTTC.